The 27 T cell receptor beta chains given below trace back to one sample, sequenced in a study of blood T cell repertoires in COVID-19. Generated by immunoSEQ multiplex PCR, the TCRdb table keeps only in-frame clones and is missing some. Here the sample spans roughly 250,000 clones, over 70% being singletons. Sequencing used peripheral blood. These TCRs come from an elderly woman with acute or convalescent COVID-19.

The chain is built from TRBV30 and TRBJ2-7; 8 bases align to TRBD1. The J segment lost 0 bases and the V segment lost 6 bases, leaving 7 bases of the junction unmatched. CDR3 length: 14 amino acids. CDR1 is GTSNPN and CDR2 is SVGIG in the germline V gene (reference sequence). The CDR3 is CACTRTGSSYEQYF. The CDR3 DNA is TGTGCCTGTACCCGGACAGGGAGCTCCTACGAGCAGTACTTC.

The chain carries TRBV30 and TRBJ2-1; D might be TRBD2 (6 bases). The CDR3 is 14 residues long. Germline-derived CDR1 and CDR2 are GTSNPN and SVGIG (reference sequence). V dropped 3 bases and J dropped 0 bases, with 9 bases sitting between them. The CDR3 reads CAWRGGTSYNEQFF. The CDR3 DNA reads as TGTGCCTGGAGGGGGGGAACCTCCTACAATGAGCAGTTCTTC.

In DNA form, the CDR3 reads TGTGCCAGCAGAGCTACTACCGGGGTAAGCAATCAGCCCCAGCATTTT. It codes for CASRATTGVSNQPQHF. This chain links TRBV6-6 with TRBJ1-5; D is uncertain. The CDR3 runs 16 residues. Germline CDR1 reads MNHNY; CDR2 reads SVGAGI (reference sequence). Trimming pared 6 bases from V and 1 base from J, leaving 16 bases between.

The chain couples TRBV7-3 to TRBJ1-1, with D possibly being TRBD1 (6 bases). V gave up 2 bases and J gave up 8 bases, with 15 bases separating them. CDR1 SGHTA and CDR2 FQGTGA come from the germline V gene. This CDR3 region has 14 residues. CDR3 coding DNA: TGTGCCAGCAGCTTATTAGGGACAAGGGAAGAAGCTTTCTTT. It encodes CASSLLGTREEAFF.

The V and J genes are TRBV7-2 and TRBJ1-2; D is perhaps TRBD1 (5 bases). This CDR3 region has 18 residues. Trimming removed 2 bases from V and 2 bases from J, with 21 bases in between. CDR1 and CDR2 (germline): SGHTA, FQGNSA. The CDR3 loop is CASSLRLRQSNQNYGYTF. The CDR3 region has the DNA TGTGCCAGCAGCTTACGTCTTAGACAGTCTAACCAAAACTATGGCTACACCTTC. Drawing the rest from reference TRBV7-2 and TRBJ1-2, the complete variable domain is GAGVSQSPSNKVTEKGKDVELRCDPISGHTALYWYRQSLGQGLEFLIYFQGNSAPDKSGLPSDRFSAERTGGSVSTLTIQRTQQEDSAVYLCASSLRLRQSNQNYGYTFGSGTRLTVV.

V gene TRBV3-1 (or the pseudogene TRBV3-2) combines with J gene TRBJ2-1; 10 nucleotides align to TRBD2. Looked up from germline, CDR1 is LGHDT and CDR2 is YNNKEL (reference sequence). This CDR3 has 17 amino acids. J was trimmed by 2 bases and V by 3 bases; bases with no gene match: 7. The CDR3 bases are TGTGCCAGCAGCCAGGGACTAGCGCCCGGAGCCTACAATGAGCAGTTCTTC. Protein: CASSQGLAPGAYNEQFF.

The chain links TRBV29-1 to TRBJ1-2; a possible D gene is TRBD1 (6 bases). This CDR3 is 11 amino acids long. Germline V gene lookup returns CDR1 SQVTM and CDR2 ANQGSEA. V lost 4 bases to trimming and J lost 6 bases, with 9 bases between them. The CDR3 bases are TGCAGCGTTGGACAGGTTCATGGCTACACCTTC. It specifies CSVGQVHGYTF.

The genes are TRBV5-5 and TRBJ1-2, with 7 positions matching TRBD1. V shed 4 bases, J shed 6 bases, and the junction held 12 bases outside the gene matches. This CDR3 comprises 15 residues. The germline V gene has CDR1 SGHKS and CDR2 YYEKEE (reference sequence). The chain's CDR3 is CASSTGGRQGNGYTF. CDR3 bases: TGTGCCAGCAGCACTGGGGGTCGACAGGGCAATGGCTACACCTTC. The full variable domain, in which reference TRBV5-5 and TRBJ1-2 provide the parts outside the CDR3, is DAGVTQSPTHLIKTRGQQVTLRCSPISGHKSVSWYQQVLGQGPQFIFQYYEKEERGRGNFPDRFSARQFPNYSSELNVNALLLGDSALYLCASSTGGRQGNGYTFGSGTRLTVV.

The chain joins TRBV3-1 (or the pseudogene TRBV3-2) to TRBJ2-3, with D possibly being TRBD2 (6 bases). Germline V lookup: CDR1 LGHDT, CDR2 YNNKEL (reference sequence). The V and J ends lost 1 base and 4 bases respectively, with 12 bases between them. The CDR3 contains 15 residues. This CDR3 reads CASSQGAGGADTQYF. As DNA, the CDR3 is TGTGCCAGCAGCCAAGGAGCGGGCGGGGCAGATACGCAGTATTTT.

The chain is built from TRBV6-1 and TRBJ2-5, with TRBD1 identical over 9 bases. Per the germline V gene, CDR1 is MNHNS and CDR2 is SASEGT. The CDR3 runs 15 residues. Trimming removed 3 bases from V and 5 bases from J; junction bases left unmatched: 7. The CDR3 DNA sequence: TGTGCCAGCAGTGATGGACAGGGGCGGACCGAGACCCAGTACTTC. Protein product: CASSDGQGRTETQYF.

The rearrangement uses TRBV7-9 and TRBJ2-5, with 7 bases identical to TRBD1. J gave up 5 bases and V 2 bases, and 5 bases lay outside the gene matches. Germline CDR1 SEHNR, CDR2 FQNEAQ (reference sequence). The CDR3 contains 14 residues. The CDR3: CASSLLGGLETQYF. In nucleotides, the CDR3 is TGTGCCAGCAGCTTACTAGGGGGCCTGGAGACCCAGTACTTC.

The chain couples TRBV6-5 to TRBJ2-5; maybe TRBD2 (5 bases). Germline lookup yields CDR1 MNHEY and CDR2 SVGAGI. This CDR3 is built from 14 residues. The V end lost 0 bases, the J end lost 3 bases, and 8 bases lay between the germline ends. DNA for the CDR3: TGTGCCAGCAGTTACTCTACTAGGGAAGAGACCCAGTACTTC. This gives the protein CASSYSTREETQYF.

V usage is TRBV7-2 and J usage is TRBJ1-6, with 7 bases matching TRBD1. V lost 6 bases, J lost 3 bases, and 5 bases stayed unmatched. The CDR3 runs 15 residues. Germline V gives CDR1 SGHTA, CDR2 FQGNSA. The CDR3 DNA follows: TGTGCCAGCAGTTATTACAGGGGCTATAATTCACCCCTCCACTTT. It yields the protein CASSYYRGYNSPLHF.

This clone appeared once. This chain joins TRBV7-8 and TRBJ2-3; D perhaps matches TRBD2 (6 bases). The CDR3 loop spans 19 amino acids. Trimming pared 4 bases from V and 0 bases from J, leaving 23 bases between. Per germline, CDR1 SGHVS and CDR2 FQNEAQ. The CDR3 region is CASSSPGGETQFSTDTQYF. The CDR3 DNA follows: TGTGCCAGCAGCTCCCCCGGAGGGGAAACCCAATTTAGCACAGATACGCAGTATTTT.

The V gene is TRBV11-3, the J gene TRBJ2-7, with 9 bases matching TRBD2. The ends lost 3 bases at V and 6 bases at J; junction bases unmatched: 3. The CDR3 has 13 residues. The V gene's germline CDR1 is SGHNT and CDR2 YENEEA. CDR3 bases: TGTGCCAGCAGCTTTAGCGGGGGAAGCGAGCAGTACTTC. As protein: CASSFSGGSEQYF.

J is TRBJ2-1 and V is TRBV3-1 (or the pseudogene TRBV3-2); 8 positions match TRBD2. The CDR3 extends over 15 amino acids. Losses at the gene ends were 4 bases for V and 7 bases for J; bases not matched to a gene: 9. Germline V gene data show CDR1 as LGHDT and CDR2 as YNNKEL (reference sequence). This chain's CDR3 is CASSLSGSFGNEQFF. The CDR3 DNA reads as TGTGCCAGCAGCCTGAGCGGGAGTTTCGGTAATGAGCAGTTCTTC.

The rearrangement uses TRBV5-5 and TRBJ2-3; 7 nucleotides match TRBD1. The germline V gene has CDR1 SGHKS and CDR2 YYEKEE (reference sequence). V was clipped by 0 bases and J by 7 bases; unmatched bases: 11. This CDR3 has 16 residues. The CDR3 is CASSLGMSGQKYTQYF. CDR3 nucleotide sequence: TGTGCCAGCAGCTTGGGCATGTCGGGACAGAAGTATACGCAGTATTTT.

The chain links TRBV27 to TRBJ1-1; tentatively, D is TRBD1 (5 bases). Trimming shortened V by 3 bases and J by 4 bases, and 12 bases separated the two germline ends. Germline V CDR1 and CDR2: MNHEY, SMNVEV (reference sequence). The CDR3 runs 14 residues. The CDR3 spells CASSFRGRGTEAFF. As DNA, the CDR3 is TGTGCCAGCAGTTTTAGAGGGAGGGGCACTGAAGCTTTCTTT.

The chain links TRBV5-1 to TRBJ1-4; TRBD1 matches at 12 bases. Germline CDR1 and CDR2: SGHRS and YFSETQ. CDR3 length: 14 residues. After removal of 4 bases from V and 11 bases from J, the junction contained 6 bases not matched to a gene. The CDR3 sequence is CASSPGQGARKLFF. As DNA, the CDR3 is TGCGCCAGCAGCCCGGGACAGGGGGCTAGGAAACTGTTTTTT.

The chain uses TRBV5-1 and TRBJ1-1; 7 bases agree with TRBD1. CDR3 length: 17 residues. Germline V CDR1 and CDR2: SGHRS, YFSETQ. J gave up 0 bases and V 0 bases, and 8 bases lay outside the gene matches. CDR3 nucleotides: TGCGCCAGCAGCTTGGGGGGGACAGTGTCAATGAACACTGAAGCTTTCTTT. Translated, it gives CASSLGGTVSMNTEAFF.

The rearrangement links TRBV6-5 to TRBJ1-2; perhaps TRBD1 as D (6 bases). Trimming left V 10 bases short and J 8 bases short, with 23 bases between. The CDR3 has 14 residues. The germline V gene has CDR1 MNHEY and CDR2 SVGAGI. The CDR3 is CATQTTDRLSGYTF. CDR3 coding DNA: TGTGCCACCCAAACCACCGACAGGCTCTCGGGCTACACCTTC.

This rearrangement joins TRBV4-2 to TRBJ2-7, with 10 bases matching TRBD2. CDR3 length: 15 amino acids. Trimming took 3 bases from V and 4 from J; bases not matched to a gene: 6. Germline V gives CDR1 LGHNA, CDR2 YNFKEQ. The CDR3 loop reads CASSHSGTSAYEQYF. CDR3 sequence (DNA): TGTGCCAGCAGCCATTCCGGGACTAGCGCTTACGAGCAGTACTTC.

This chain links TRBV6-5 with TRBJ2-5, with 10 nucleotides matching TRBD2. This CDR3 comprises 12 residues. The germline V gene has CDR1 MNHEY and CDR2 SVGAGI. V lost 11 bases and J lost 4; bases outside the gene matches: 4. CDR3 in DNA: TGTGCCGGACGACTAGCGGGAGAGACCCAGTACTTC. Encoded protein: CAGRLAGETQYF.

The rearrangement joins TRBV18 to TRBJ2-1; 11 bases are shared with TRBD2. From germline, CDR1 is KGHSH and CDR2 LQKENI. The trim removed 1 base at V and 9 bases at J, leaving 5 bases unmatched. There are 15 residues in the CDR3. The CDR3: CASSPLAGGQSEQFF. Written as DNA, the CDR3 is TGTGCCAGCTCACCACTAGCGGGGGGGCAAAGTGAGCAGTTCTTC.

This chain links TRBV10-3 with TRBJ1-1, with a weak D call TRBD1 (5 bases). Deletions cut 3 bases from V and 4 bases from J, with 12 bases between. CDR1 is ENHRY and CDR2 is SYGVKD in the germline V gene. The CDR3 is 14 residues long. The CDR3 DNA follows: TGTGCCATCAGTGATATGGCTGGGGCCACTGAAGCTTTCTTT. Translated, it gives CAISDMAGATEAFF.

V and J are TRBV6-5 and TRBJ2-3, with D unresolved. The CDR3 sequence is 14 residues long. Germline V gives CDR1 MNHEY, CDR2 SVGAGI. Trimming shortened V by 4 bases and J by 0 bases, and 8 bases separated the two germline ends. CDR3 loop: CASSSTDSTDTQYF. The DNA for the CDR3 is TGTGCCAGCAGTTCCACAGATAGCACAGATACGCAGTATTTT.

The rearrangement joins TRBV6-5 to TRBJ1-2; unclear D gene. Trimming stripped 0 bases from V and 4 bases from J, with 6 bases between. CDR1 MNHEY and CDR2 SVGAGI come from the germline V gene. CDR3 length equals 13 residues. CDR3 residues: CASSYSASYGYTF. Here the CDR3 DNA reads TGTGCCAGCAGTTACTCGGCCAGCTATGGCTACACCTTC.